This TCR beta chain emerged from a study of T cells after yellow fever vaccination. Broader study findings: In sorted memory subsets at day 0, almost all vaccine-responding clonotypes were below detection.

This clonotype was counted a few times. MiXCR, applied by TCRdb to the 5' RACE reads, yields one record per CDR3 protein. The sample lists around 56,000 distinct CDR3 sequences; around 6.1% were seen once. The CDR3 runs 13 residues. V usage is TRBV21-1 and J usage is TRBJ2-7; the table gives TRBD1 as D, unverified against the DNA. TRBV21-1 represents a pseudogene. The specimen was PBMCs, either bulk or a sorted T-cell subset (CD4+, CD8+, memory, or dextramer-sorted; not recorded which), collected on the day of the yellow fever booster vaccination. This TCR was recovered from a man aged 18 to 30 who received the YFV17D yellow fever vaccine. The CDR3 reads CAQGQGDYYEQYV. In DNA form, the CDR3 reads TGTGCCCAAGGACAGGGGGATTACTACGAGCAGTACGTC.